The next 4 T cell receptor beta chains were all read from a single sample in a study of T cells after yellow fever vaccination. MiXCR was run by TCRdb on the 5' RACE reads, yielding one entry per CDR3 protein. The sample has more than 250,000 distinct CDR3 sequences, around 7% seen once. The starting material was PBMCs, obtained roughly 46 days after the first yellow fever vaccination. The receptors originated from a man younger than 35 who received the YFV17D yellow fever vaccine.

A few counts support this clonotype. V gene TRBV5-5 combines with J gene TRBJ2-1; D not certain. The CDR3 length is 16 residues. The ends were cut back, 3 bases at V and 1 base at J, with 14 bases in the middle. Germline CDR1 and CDR2: SGHKS and YYEKEE (reference sequence). The CDR3 DNA reads TGTGCCAGCAGCTATTATCAGAGCGCGTCCTACAATGAGCAGTTCTTC. This encodes CASSYYQSASYNEQFF.

This clonotype was found a few times. This chain links TRBV27 with TRBJ1-4; D unclear. The CDR3 has 17 amino acids. The V end lost 2 bases, the J end lost 0 bases, and 13 bases lay between the germline ends. CDR1 and CDR2 from the germline V gene are MNHEY and SMNVEV (reference sequence). CDR3 residues: CASSLAEPSSTNEKLFF. For the CDR3, the DNA is TGTGCCAGCAGTTTAGCGGAGCCTTCCTCAACTAATGAAAAACTGTTTTTT.

This clonotype was counted many times. The rearrangement links TRBV5-1 to TRBJ2-5, with unresolved D. The germline CDR1 and CDR2 sequences are SGHRS and YFSETQ. The V end was cut by 4 bases, the J end by 2 bases, with 9 bases between. The length of the CDR3 is 13 residues. The CDR3 DNA is TGCGCCAGCAGCCTGGACGGACAAGAGACCCAGTACTTC. This translates into CASSLDGQETQYF.

This clonotype has only a few counts. The gene calls are TRBV7-3 and TRBJ2-3; D call uncertain. Germline V gene lookup returns CDR1 SGHTA and CDR2 FQGTGA. The V end was cut by 1 base, the J end by 1 base, with 6 bases between. The CDR3 is made up of 14 amino acids. The CDR3 is CASSLNHGTDTQYF. The CDR3 nucleotides read TGTGCCAGCAGCTTAAATCACGGCACAGATACGCAGTATTTT. Full variable domain (rest looked up from reference TRBV7-3 and TRBJ2-3): GAGVSQTPSNKVTEKGKYVELRCDPISGHTALYWYRQSLGQGPEFLIYFQGTGAADDSGLPNDRFFAVRPEGSVSTLKIQRTERGDSAVYLCASSLNHGTDTQYFGPGTRLTVL.